This T cell receptor (beta chain) was observed in a study of shared T cell receptors in the human thymus. CDR1 is LNHDA and CDR2 is SQIVND in the germline V gene (reference sequence). The CDR3 has 15 residues. V was cut by 5 bases and J by 4 bases, with 17 bases left in between. Only in-frame clones appear in the TCRdb table, and some are missing; sequencing was by immunoSEQ multiplex PCR. Altogether over 650,000 clones are present, 87% being singletons, with the ten largest covering about 0.0094%. The same data also went into a second study, on human thymus T cells. As reported in that work: Within thymic and blood repertoires, V and J gene usage appeared to be biased. Related studies found that unrelated individuals share highly overlapping thymic repertoires.

This sequence originates from a boy under two years old with a congenital heart defect. The specimen sequenced was thymocytes. This chain uses TRBV19 with TRBJ2-5, with a tentative D call TRBD1 (5 bases). This CDR3 is CASSPRTLPGETQYF. The CDR3 coding sequence is TGTGCCAGTAGTCCCCGGACACTACCGGGAGAGACCCAGTACTTC.